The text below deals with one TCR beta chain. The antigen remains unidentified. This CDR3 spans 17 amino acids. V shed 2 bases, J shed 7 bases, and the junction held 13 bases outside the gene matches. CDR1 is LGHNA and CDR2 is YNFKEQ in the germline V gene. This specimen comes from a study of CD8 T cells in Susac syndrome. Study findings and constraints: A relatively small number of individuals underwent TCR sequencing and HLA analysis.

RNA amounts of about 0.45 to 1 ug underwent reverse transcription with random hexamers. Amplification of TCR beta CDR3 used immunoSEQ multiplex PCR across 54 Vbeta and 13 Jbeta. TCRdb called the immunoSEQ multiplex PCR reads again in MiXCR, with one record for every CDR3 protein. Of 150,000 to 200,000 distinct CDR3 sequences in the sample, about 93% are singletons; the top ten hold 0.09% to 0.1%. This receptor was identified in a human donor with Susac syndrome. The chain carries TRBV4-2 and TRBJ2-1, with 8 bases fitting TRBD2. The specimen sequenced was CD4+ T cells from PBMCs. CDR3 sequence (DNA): TGTGCCAGCAGCCAATACCGGTCAACGGGGGGGCCGAATGAGCAGTTCTTC. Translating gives CASSQYRSTGGPNEQFF.